One T cell receptor (beta chain) is described in this entry. This CDR3 has 15 amino acids. The germline V and J ends were trimmed by 4 bases and 7 bases, with 20 bases remaining between them. The germline CDR1 and CDR2 sequences are WNHNN and SYGVQD (reference sequence). Using immunoSEQ multiplex PCR, the repertoire was profiled, and TCRdb retains in-frame clones only, with some absent. The sample holds 150,000 or so clones, roughly 92% seen once. This entry is derived from a study of control samples from healthy donors and cancer patients. The specimen was blood. This sequence originates from a man between 18 and 29 years old in good health. V is TRBV10-1 and J is TRBJ2-7; D remains unclear. In nucleotides, the CDR3 is TGCGCCAGCAGTGGTATCGGGCAGCCTCTCGAAGAGCAGTACTTC. Its protein is CASSGIGQPLEEQYF.